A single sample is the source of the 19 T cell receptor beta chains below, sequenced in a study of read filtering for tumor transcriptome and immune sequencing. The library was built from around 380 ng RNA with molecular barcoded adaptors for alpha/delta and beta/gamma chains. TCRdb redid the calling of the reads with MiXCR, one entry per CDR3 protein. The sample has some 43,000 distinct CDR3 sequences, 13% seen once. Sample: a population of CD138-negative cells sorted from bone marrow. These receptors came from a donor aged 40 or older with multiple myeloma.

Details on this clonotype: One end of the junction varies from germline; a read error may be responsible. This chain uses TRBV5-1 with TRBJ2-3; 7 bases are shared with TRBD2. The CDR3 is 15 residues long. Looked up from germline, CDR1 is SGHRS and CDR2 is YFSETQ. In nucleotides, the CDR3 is TGCGCCAACAGCTCGACTAGCACTAGCACAGATACGCAGTATTTT. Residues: CANSSTSTSTDTQYF.

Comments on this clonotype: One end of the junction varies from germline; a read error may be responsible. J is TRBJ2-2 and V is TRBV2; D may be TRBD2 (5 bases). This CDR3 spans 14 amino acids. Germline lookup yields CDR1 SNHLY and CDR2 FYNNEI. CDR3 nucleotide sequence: TGTGCCAGCGGAAAACAGCGGAACACCGGGGAGCTGTCTTTT. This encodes CASGKQRNTGELSF.

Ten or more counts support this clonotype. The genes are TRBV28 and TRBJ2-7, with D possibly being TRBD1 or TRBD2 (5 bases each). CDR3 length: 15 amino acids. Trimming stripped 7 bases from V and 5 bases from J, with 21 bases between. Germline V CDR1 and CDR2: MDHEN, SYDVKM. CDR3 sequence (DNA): TGTGCCAGCACGTTCAGACCCGGGGCGAGGGACGAGCAGTACTTC. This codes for CASTFRPGARDEQYF.

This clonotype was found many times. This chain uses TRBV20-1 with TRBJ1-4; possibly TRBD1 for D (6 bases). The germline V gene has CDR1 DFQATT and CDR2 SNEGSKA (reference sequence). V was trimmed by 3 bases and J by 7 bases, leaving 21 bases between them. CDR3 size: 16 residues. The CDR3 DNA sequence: TGCAGTGCTAGGGGAGGTTCGGGACAACCAATTGAAAAACTGTTTTTT. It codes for CSARGGSGQPIEKLFF.

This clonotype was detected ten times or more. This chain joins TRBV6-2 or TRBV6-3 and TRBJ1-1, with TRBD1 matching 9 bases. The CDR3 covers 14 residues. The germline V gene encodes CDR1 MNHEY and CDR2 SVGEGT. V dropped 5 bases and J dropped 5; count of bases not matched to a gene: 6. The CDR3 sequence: CASSGDRGGTEAFF. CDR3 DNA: TGTGCCAGCAGTGGTGACAGGGGGGGGACTGAAGCTTTCTTT.

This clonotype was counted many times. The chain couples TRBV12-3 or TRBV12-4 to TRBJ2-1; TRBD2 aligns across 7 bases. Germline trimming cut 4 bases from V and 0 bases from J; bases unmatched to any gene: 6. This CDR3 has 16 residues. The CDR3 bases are TGTGCCAGCAGTTCCCGGGGAGGGAGCTCCTACAATGAGCAGTTCTTC. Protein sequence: CASSSRGGSSYNEQFF.

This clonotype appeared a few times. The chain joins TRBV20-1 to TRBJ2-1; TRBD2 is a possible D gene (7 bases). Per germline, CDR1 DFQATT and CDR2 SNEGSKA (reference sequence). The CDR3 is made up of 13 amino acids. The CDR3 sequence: CSAQRDNYNEQFF. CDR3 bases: TGCAGCGCTCAGCGGGACAACTACAATGAGCAGTTCTTC.

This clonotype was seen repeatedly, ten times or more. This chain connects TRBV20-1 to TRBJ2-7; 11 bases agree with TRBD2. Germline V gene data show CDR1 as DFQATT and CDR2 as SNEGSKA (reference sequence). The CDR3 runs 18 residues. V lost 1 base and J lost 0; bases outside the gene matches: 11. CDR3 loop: CSARGWSSGRISSYEQYF. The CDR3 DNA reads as TGCAGTGCTAGAGGTTGGTCTAGCGGGAGGATTAGCTCCTACGAGCAGTACTTC.

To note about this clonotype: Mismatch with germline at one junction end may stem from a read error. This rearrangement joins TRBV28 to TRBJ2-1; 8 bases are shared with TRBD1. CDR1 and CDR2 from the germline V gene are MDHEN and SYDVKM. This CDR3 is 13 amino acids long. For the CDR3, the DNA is TGTGCCAGCACCGGGACAGGAAACAATGGGCAGTTCTTC. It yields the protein CASTGTGNNGQFF.

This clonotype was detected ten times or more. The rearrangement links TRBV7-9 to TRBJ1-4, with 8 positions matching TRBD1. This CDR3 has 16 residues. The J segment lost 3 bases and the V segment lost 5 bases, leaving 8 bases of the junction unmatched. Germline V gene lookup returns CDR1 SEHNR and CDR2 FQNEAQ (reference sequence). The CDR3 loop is CASSTPYRGANEKLFF. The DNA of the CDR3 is TGTGCCAGCAGCACGCCCTACAGGGGGGCTAATGAAAAACTGTTTTTT.

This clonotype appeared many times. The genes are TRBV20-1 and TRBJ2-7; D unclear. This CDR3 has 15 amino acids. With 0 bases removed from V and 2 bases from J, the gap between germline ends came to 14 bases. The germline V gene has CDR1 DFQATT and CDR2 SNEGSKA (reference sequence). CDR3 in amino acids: CSAREKPDDPYEQYF. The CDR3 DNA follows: TGCAGTGCTAGAGAAAAACCAGATGATCCCTACGAGCAGTACTTC.

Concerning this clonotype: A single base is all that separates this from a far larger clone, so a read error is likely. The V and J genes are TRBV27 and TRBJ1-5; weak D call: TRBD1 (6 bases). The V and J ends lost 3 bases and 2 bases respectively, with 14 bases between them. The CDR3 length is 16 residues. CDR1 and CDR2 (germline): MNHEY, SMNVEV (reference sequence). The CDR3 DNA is TGTGCCAGCAGTTTGGGTGGGGGGGCCGGCAATCAGCCCCAGCATTTT. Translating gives CASSLGGGAGNQPQHF.

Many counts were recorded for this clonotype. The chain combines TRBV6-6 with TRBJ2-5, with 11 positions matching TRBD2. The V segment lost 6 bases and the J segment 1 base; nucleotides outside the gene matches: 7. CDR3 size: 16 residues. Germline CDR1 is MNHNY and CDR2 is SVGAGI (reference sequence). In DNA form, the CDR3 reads TGTGCCAGCAGACCCACTAGCGGGAGAGGCCAAGAGACCCAGTACTTC. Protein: CASRPTSGRGQETQYF.

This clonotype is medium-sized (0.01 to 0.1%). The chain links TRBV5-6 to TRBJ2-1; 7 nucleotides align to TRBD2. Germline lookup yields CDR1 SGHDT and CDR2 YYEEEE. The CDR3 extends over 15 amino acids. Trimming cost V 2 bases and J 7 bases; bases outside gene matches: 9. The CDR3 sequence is CASSFSPGGANEQFF. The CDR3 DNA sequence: TGTGCCAGCAGCTTTTCTCCGGGAGGCGCAAATGAGCAGTTCTTC.

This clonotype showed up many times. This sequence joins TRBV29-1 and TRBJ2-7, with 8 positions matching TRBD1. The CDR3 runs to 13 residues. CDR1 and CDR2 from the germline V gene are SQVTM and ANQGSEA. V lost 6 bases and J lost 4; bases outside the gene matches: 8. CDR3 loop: CSVGQGVKYEQYF. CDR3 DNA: TGCAGCGTCGGACAGGGTGTAAAATACGAGCAGTACTTC.

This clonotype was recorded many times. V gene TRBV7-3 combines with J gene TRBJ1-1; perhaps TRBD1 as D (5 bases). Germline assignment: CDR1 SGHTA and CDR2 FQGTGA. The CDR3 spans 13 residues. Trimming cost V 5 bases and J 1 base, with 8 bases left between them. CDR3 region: CASSKQENTEAFF. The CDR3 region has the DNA TGTGCCAGCAGCAAACAGGAGAACACTGAAGCTTTCTTT.

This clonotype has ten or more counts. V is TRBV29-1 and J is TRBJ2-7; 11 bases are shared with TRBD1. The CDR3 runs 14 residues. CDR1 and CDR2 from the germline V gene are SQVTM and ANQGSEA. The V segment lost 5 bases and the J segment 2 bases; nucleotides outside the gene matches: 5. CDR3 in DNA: TGCAGCGTTCGCCGGGACAGGGGGACCTACGAGCAGTACTTC. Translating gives CSVRRDRGTYEQYF.

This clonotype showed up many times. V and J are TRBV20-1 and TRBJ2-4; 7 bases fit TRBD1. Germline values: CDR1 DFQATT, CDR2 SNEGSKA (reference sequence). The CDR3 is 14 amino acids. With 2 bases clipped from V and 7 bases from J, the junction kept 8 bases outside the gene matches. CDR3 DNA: TGCAGTGCTAGACCAACGGGACAGCAGAACATTCAGTACTTC. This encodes CSARPTGQQNIQYF.

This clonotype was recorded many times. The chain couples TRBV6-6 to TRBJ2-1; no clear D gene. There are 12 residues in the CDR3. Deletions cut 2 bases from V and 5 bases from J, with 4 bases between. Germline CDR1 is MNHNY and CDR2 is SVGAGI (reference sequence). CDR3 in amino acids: CASSYQDNEQFF. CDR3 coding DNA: TGTGCCAGCAGTTACCAGGACAATGAGCAGTTCTTC.